This passage covers 4 T cell receptor beta chains from one sample sequenced in a study of T cell repertoires in cytomegalovirus infection. TCRdb called the reads again in MiXCR, with one record for every CDR3 protein. Of around 530,000 distinct CDR3 sequences listed, more than 25% are singletons. Sequencing used PBMCs. Receptors were obtained from a human donor in good health (CMV status not recorded). Some clones in this sample may be carry-over from other donors' samples.

This chain uses TRBV4-1 with TRBJ2-1; the match to TRBD2 covers 9 bases. V shed 0 bases and J 7 bases; nucleotides not matched to a gene: 4. The CDR3 covers 15 residues. CDR1 is MGHRA and CDR2 is YSYEKL in the germline V gene. The CDR3 coding sequence is TGCGCCAGCAGCCAAGAAGGGACTAGCACGAATGAGCAGTTCTTC. Protein product: CASSQEGTSTNEQFF.

This clonotype was recorded a few times. The genes are TRBV5-4 and TRBJ1-3, with TRBD1 as a possible D gene (5 bases). V lost 3 bases, J lost 4 bases, and 14 bases lay in between. CDR3 size: 15 residues. From germline, CDR1 is SGHNT and CDR2 YYREEE (reference sequence). CDR3 sequence (DNA): TGTGCCAGCAGCTCCCGGACAAATCTAGGAAACACCATATATTTT. It translates to CASSSRTNLGNTIYF. The variable domain in full, with the rest retrieved from reference TRBV5-4 and TRBJ1-3, is ETGVTQSPTHLIKTRGQQVTLRCSSQSGHNTVSWYQQALGQGPQFIFQYYREEENGRGNFPPRFSGLQFPNYSSELNVNALELDDSALYLCASSSRTNLGNTIYFGEGSWLTVV.

This sequence joins TRBV29-1 and TRBJ2-1; weak D call: TRBD2 (5 bases). Trimming removed 6 bases at V and 8 bases at J, with 11 bases between. This CDR3 is 11 amino acids long. Per germline, CDR1 SQVTM and CDR2 ANQGSEA. The CDR3 DNA reads as TGCAGCGTGGGTACTAGTGATGAGCAGTTCTTC. Translated: CSVGTSDEQFF.

This sequence joins TRBV10-3 and TRBJ2-7; 7 positions match TRBD2. The CDR3 covers 13 residues. Looked up from germline, CDR1 is ENHRY and CDR2 is SYGVKD. V was clipped by 8 bases and J by 2 bases; unmatched bases: 6. This CDR3 reads CAIWASGTYEQYF. The CDR3 DNA reads TGTGCCATCTGGGCTAGCGGAACCTACGAGCAGTACTTC.